The following is a TCR beta chain sequence with its context. The specificity of this receptor is unknown. Base qualities are not at hand, and no much larger clone is one base apart. The library relied on the immunoSEQ multiplex PCR assay. This immuneACCESS table, as held by TCRdb, lists in-frame sequences with V and J called but not all clones. Of the missing ones, under half trace to an unresolved V gene in checked studies; the others have no known cause. Present in this sample are about 71,000 clones, roughly 89% of which were seen just once. 19% of the sample is in the top ten clones. The data stem from a study of control samples from healthy donors and cancer patients (TCRdb year 2020). The CDR3 measures 14 amino acids from cysteine to phenylalanine. The DNA shown is the 42-base CDR3, in frame from base 1. A distance of 8 bases separates the germline ends of V and J, which lose 3 bases and 2 bases respectively. CDR1 and CDR2, per the germline V gene, are MGHDK and SYGVNS.

The source of this sequence is a man between 60 and 70 years old with lung cancer. The sample comprised PBMCs. This chain joins TRBV25-1 to TRBJ1-5; too little of a D gene remains to name it. CDR3 sequence: CASSDWTGNQPQHF. In nucleotide form, the sequence is TGTGCCAGCAGTGACTGGACGGGCAATCAGCCCCAGCATTTT.